Listed below are T cell receptor beta chains from one sample, sequenced in a study of blood T cell repertoires in COVID-19. Measured with immunoSEQ multiplex PCR; TCRdb has only the in-frame clones, and not every one. Of roughly 250,000 clones in the sample, approximately 90% were seen once. Sequences were obtained from PBMCs or T cells enriched from blood (not recorded which). Receptors originate from a woman aged 18-30 years who had recovered from COVID-19. Each CDR3 is given with its conserved first and last residue. The order of the fields is J gene, CDR3 length, clone size, V gene, D gene, CDR3 protein, CDR3 DNA. The D gene is left open where the match is weak. Some rows mark clone size as missing; the rest say once, few, many or name a class of expanded clone.

>TRBJ1-1|13|once|TRBV7-2|-
CASGKERYTEAFF
TGTGCCAGCGGTAAGGAGCGTTACACTGAAGCTTTCTTT
>TRBJ2-1|20|-|TRBV2|TRBD2
CASSEAPPWTSGTQFNEQFF
TGTGCCAGCAGTGAAGCGCCACCCTGGACTAGCGGGACACAATTCAATGAGCAGTTCTTC
>TRBJ2-2|13|-|TRBV6-5|TRBD2
CASKLAVTGELFF
TGTGCCAGCAAACTAGCGGTCACCGGGGAGCTGTTTTTT
>TRBJ1-1|14|-|TRBV5-4|TRBD1
CASSYRTGDTEAFF
TGTGCCAGCAGCTACCGGACAGGAGACACTGAAGCTTTCTTT
>TRBJ2-4|15|few|TRBV18|TRBD2
CASSSGGLPKNIQYF
TGTGCCAGCTCATCGGGAGGTCTTCCCAAAAACATTCAGTACTTC
>TRBJ1-6|18|-|TRBV5-1|-
CASSPLDGSSSYNSPLHF
TGCGCCAGCAGCCCTCTCGATGGGAGCAGCTCCTATAATTCACCCCTCCACTTT
>TRBJ1-1|15|-|TRBV11-2|TRBD1
CASSPQGARNTEAFF
TGTGCCAGCAGCCCTCAGGGGGCGAGGAACACTGAAGCTTTCTTT
>TRBJ1-1|11|-|TRBV14|-
CASSRKIHRYF
TGTGCCAGCAGCCGCAAAATTCACAGGTACTTT
>TRBJ1-5|16|-|TRBV4-2|TRBD1
CASSGDSTGRRQPQHF
TGTGCCAGCAGCGGCGATTCGACAGGGAGGCGTCAGCCCCAGCATTTT
>TRBJ2-3|13|-|TRBV27|-
CASSSLSTDTQYF
TGTGCCAGCAGTTCCCTCTCCACAGATACGCAGTATTTT
>TRBJ1-1|15|-|TRBV28|-
CASSLPTSVLTEAFF
TGTGCCAGCAGTTTACCCACGTCGGTTTTGACTGAAGCTTTCTTT
>TRBJ1-2|13|-|TRBV24-1|-
CATRPGDNYGYTF
TGTGCCACTCGCCCGGGGGATAACTATGGCTACACCTTC
>TRBJ2-7|13|-|TRBV5-1|-
CASSLASGIEQYF
TGCGCCAGCAGCTTGGCTTCCGGGATCGAGCAGTACTTC
>TRBJ2-7|16|-|TRBV19|TRBD1
CASSASPTGAPLEQYF
TGTGCCAGTAGTGCCTCCCCTACAGGGGCCCCTCTCGAGCAGTACTTC
>TRBJ2-5|15|once|TRBV7-2|-
CASSLARQGQLPQYF
TGTGCCAGCAGCTTAGCGCGGCAGGGCCAGCTACCCCAGTACTTC
>TRBJ2-1|14|-|TRBV3-1/TRBV3-2|TRBD2
CASSQGLGSNEQFF
TGTGCCAGCAGCCAGGGACTAGGGTCCAATGAGCAGTTCTTC
>TRBJ1-2|17|-|TRBV2|-
CASSAGTHARHNNGYTF
TGTGCCAGCAGTGCAGGGACACATGCGCGTCACAACAATGGCTACACCTTC
>TRBJ2-5|17|-|TRBV10-3|TRBD1
CAIRRGQGIKYQETQYF
TGTGCCATCAGGCGGGGACAGGGGATTAAGTACCAAGAGACCCAGTACTTC
>TRBJ1-2|15|-|TRBV24-1|TRBD1
CATSDVKGAWYGYTF
TGTGCCACCAGTGATGTGAAGGGGGCATGGTATGGCTACACCTTC
>TRBJ1-2|13|-|TRBV3-1/TRBV3-2|-
CASSRLGNYGYTF
TGTGCCAGCAGCAGACTCGGAAACTATGGCTACACCTTC
>TRBJ2-1|11|-|TRBV9|-
CASSGLYEQFF
TGTGCCAGCAGCGGGCTGTATGAGCAGTTCTTC
>TRBJ1-5|13|-|TRBV10-3|-
CATRTDSNQPQHF
TGTGCCACCAGGACAGATAGCAATCAGCCCCAGCATTTT
>TRBJ2-7|15|-|TRBV4-1|-
CASSQGLPNVYEQYF
TGCGCCAGCAGCCAAGGACTACCTAACGTCTACGAGCAGTACTTC
>TRBJ1-4|16|-|TRBV4-3|TRBD1
CASSQQGAVTNEKLFF
TGCGCCAGCAGCCAACAGGGGGCGGTAACTAATGAAAAACTGTTTTTT
>TRBJ2-5|16|once|TRBV28|-
CASSSGSGGARGAQYF
TGTGCCAGCAGTTCCGGATCGGGAGGGGCCAGGGGGGCCCAGTACTTC
>TRBJ1-4|14|once|TRBV5-1|-
CASSLTATNEKLFF
TGCGCCAGCAGCCTGACAGCGACTAATGAAAAACTGTTTTTT
>TRBJ1-1|13|-|TRBV12-3/TRBV12-4|-
CASSLMAGLKTFF
TGTGCCAGCAGTTTGATGGCGGGATTGAAAACTTTCTTT
>TRBJ2-2|14|-|TRBV3-1/TRBV3-2|-
CASSQSAFDGELFF
TGTGCCAGCAGCCAAAGCGCTTTTGACGGGGAGCTGTTTTTT
>TRBJ1-5|14|few|TRBV6-2/TRBV6-3|-
CASSSDSSSQPQHF
TGTGCCAGCAGTTCGGACAGCTCGAGTCAGCCCCAGCATTTT
>TRBJ2-1|16|-|TRBV4-1|-
CASSRNKIEGGNEQFF
TGCGCCAGCAGCCGAAACAAGATCGAGGGTGGCAATGAGCAGTTCTTC
>TRBJ1-1|12|many|TRBV6-1|-
CASSEILSEAFF
TGTGCCAGCAGTGAAATCTTGTCGGAAGCTTTCTTT
>TRBJ1-3|16|-|TRBV19|-
CASSTPWFGFQDTIYF
TGTGCCAGTAGTACCCCCTGGTTCGGATTTCAGGACACCATATATTTT
>TRBJ1-4|14|-|TRBV4-1|-
CASSQDSGNEKLFF
TGCGCCAGCAGCCAAGATTCAGGGAATGAAAAACTGTTTTTT
>TRBJ2-7|15|-|TRBV3-1/TRBV3-2|TRBD2
CASSQALTGGEEQYF
TGTGCCAGCAGCCAAGCTCTGACGGGAGGCGAGGAGCAGTACTTC
>TRBJ2-7|11|-|TRBV10-3|-
CAVRVYDEQYF
TGTGCCGTCCGAGTTTACGACGAGCAGTACTTC
>TRBJ1-2|13|-|TRBV27|TRBD1
CASRSTGVDGYTF
TGTGCCAGCAGATCGACAGGGGTGGATGGCTACACCTTC